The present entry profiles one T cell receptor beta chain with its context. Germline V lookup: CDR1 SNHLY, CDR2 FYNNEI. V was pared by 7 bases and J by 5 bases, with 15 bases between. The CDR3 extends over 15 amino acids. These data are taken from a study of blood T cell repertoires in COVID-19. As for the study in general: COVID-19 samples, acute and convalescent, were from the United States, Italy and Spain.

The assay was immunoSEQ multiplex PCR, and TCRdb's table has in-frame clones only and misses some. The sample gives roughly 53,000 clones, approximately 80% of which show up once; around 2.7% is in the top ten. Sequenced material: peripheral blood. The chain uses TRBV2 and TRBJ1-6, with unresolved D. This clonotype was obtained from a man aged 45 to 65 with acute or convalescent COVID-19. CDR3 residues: CASIWGAFDNSPLHF. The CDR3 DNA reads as TGTGCCAGCATTTGGGGAGCCTTCGATAATTCACCCCTCCACTTT.